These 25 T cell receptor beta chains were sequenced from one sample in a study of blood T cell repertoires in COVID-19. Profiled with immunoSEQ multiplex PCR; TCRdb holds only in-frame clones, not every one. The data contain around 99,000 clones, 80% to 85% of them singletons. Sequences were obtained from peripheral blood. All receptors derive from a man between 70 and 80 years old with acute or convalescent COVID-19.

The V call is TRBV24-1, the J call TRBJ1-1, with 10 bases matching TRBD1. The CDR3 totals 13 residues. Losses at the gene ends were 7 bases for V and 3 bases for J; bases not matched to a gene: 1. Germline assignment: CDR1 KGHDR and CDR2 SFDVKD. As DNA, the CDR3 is TGTGCCACCAGGGACAGGGGGGACACTGAAGCTTTCTTT. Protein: CATRDRGDTEAFF.

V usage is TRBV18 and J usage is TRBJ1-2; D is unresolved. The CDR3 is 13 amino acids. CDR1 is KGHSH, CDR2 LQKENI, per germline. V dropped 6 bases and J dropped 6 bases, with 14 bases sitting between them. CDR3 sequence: CASSYGEGNGYTF. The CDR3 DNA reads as TGTGCCAGCTCGTACGGCGAGGGCAATGGCTACACCTTC.

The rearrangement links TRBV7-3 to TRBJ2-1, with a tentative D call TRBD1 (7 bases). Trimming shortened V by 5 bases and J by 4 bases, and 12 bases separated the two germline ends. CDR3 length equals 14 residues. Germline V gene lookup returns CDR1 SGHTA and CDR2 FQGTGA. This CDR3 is CASSPTGRYNEQFF. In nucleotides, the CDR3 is TGTGCCAGCAGCCCGACAGGGAGGTACAATGAGCAGTTCTTC.

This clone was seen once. The CDR3 DNA sequence: TGTGCCAGCAGTTCCGGGGGGGCCGGAGATACGCAGTATTTT. Translating gives CASSSGGAGDTQYF. This rearrangement joins TRBV28 to TRBJ2-3, with 8 bases aligning to TRBD2. This CDR3 has 14 residues. Germline lookup yields CDR1 MDHEN and CDR2 SYDVKM. With V trimmed by 4 bases and J by 5 bases, 5 bases remained unmatched.

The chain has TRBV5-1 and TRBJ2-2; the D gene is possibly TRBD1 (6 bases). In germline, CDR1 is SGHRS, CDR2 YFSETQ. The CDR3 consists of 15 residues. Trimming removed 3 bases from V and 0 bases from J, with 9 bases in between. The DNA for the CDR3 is TGCGCCAGCAGCTCGGGACACACGAACACCGGGGAGCTGTTTTTT. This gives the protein CASSSGHTNTGELFF.

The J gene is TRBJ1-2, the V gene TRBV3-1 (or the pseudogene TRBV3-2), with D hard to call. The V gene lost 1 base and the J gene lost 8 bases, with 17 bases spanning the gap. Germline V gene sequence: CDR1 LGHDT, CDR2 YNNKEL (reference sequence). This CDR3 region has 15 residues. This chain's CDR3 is CASSQGIEGAVGYTF. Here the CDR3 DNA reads TGTGCCAGCAGCCAAGGTATTGAGGGCGCGGTGGGCTACACCTTC.

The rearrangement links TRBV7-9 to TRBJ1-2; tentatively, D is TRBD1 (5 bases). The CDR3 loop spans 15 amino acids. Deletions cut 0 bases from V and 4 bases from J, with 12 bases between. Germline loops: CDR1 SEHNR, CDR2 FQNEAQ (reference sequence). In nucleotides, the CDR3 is TGTGCCAGCAGCTTAGCCGCAGGTGACAGCTATGGCTACACCTTC. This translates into CASSLAAGDSYGYTF.

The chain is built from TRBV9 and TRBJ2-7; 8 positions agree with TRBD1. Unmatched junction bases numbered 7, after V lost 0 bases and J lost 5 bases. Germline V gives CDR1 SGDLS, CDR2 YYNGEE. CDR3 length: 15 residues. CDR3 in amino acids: CASSVEGQGWDEQYF. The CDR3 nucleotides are TGTGCCAGCAGCGTAGAAGGACAGGGTTGGGACGAGCAGTACTTC.

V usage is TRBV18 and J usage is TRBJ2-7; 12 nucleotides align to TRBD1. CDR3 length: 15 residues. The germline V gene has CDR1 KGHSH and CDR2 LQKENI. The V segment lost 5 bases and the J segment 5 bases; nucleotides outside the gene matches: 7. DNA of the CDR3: TGTGCCAGCTCAGCACTCGGGACAGGGGGCGACGAGCAGTACTTC. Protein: CASSALGTGGDEQYF.

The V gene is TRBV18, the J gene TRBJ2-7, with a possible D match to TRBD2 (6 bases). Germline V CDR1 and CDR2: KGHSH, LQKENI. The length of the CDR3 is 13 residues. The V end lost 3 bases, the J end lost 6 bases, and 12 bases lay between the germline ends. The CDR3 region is CASSPRTGAEQYF. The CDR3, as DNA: TGTGCCAGCTCACCCCGGACGGGAGCCGAGCAGTACTTC.

The CDR3 loop is CASSAEVWSSYEQYF. The CDR3, as DNA: TGTGCCAGCAGCGCCGAGGTGTGGAGCTCCTACGAGCAGTACTTC. The chain recombines TRBV5-5 with TRBJ2-7; D is unresolved. From germline, CDR1 is SGHKS and CDR2 YYEKEE (reference sequence). CDR3 length: 15 residues. V dropped 4 bases and J dropped 0 bases, with 14 bases sitting between them.

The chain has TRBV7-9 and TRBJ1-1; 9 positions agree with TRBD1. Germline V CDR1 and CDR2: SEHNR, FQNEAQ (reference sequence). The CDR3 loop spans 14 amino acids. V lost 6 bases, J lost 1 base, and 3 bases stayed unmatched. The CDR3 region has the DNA TGTGCCAGCAGTAGACAGGGGGGGAACACTGAAGCTTTCTTT. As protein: CASSRQGGNTEAFF.

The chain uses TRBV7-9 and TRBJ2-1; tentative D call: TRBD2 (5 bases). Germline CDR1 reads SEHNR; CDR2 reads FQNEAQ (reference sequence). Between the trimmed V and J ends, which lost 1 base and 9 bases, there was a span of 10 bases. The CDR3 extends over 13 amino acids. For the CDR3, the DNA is TGTGCCAGCAGCTTAGAAGAGGGCTCTGAGCAGTTCTTC. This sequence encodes CASSLEEGSEQFF.

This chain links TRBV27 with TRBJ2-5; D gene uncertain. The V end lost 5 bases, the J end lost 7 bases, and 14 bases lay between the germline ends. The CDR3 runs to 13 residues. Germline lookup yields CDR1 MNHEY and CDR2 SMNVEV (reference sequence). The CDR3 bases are TGTGCCAGCAGTCGAGATCCGTTTGGGACCCAGTACTTC. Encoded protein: CASSRDPFGTQYF.

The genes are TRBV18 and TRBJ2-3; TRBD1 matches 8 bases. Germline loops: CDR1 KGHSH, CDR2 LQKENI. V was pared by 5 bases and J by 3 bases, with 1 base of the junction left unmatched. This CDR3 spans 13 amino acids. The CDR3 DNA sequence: TGTGCCAGCTCATGGACAGGGACAGATACGCAGTATTTT. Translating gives CASSWTGTDTQYF.

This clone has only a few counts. DNA for the CDR3: TGTGCCAGCAGTTGGACTGGGTTCGGCAATCAGCCCCAGCATTTT. It translates to CASSWTGFGNQPQHF. The chain uses TRBV28 and TRBJ1-5; D not resolved. V was clipped by 4 bases and J by 2 bases, with 12 bases between them. The CDR3 extends over 15 amino acids. Germline CDR1 reads MDHEN; CDR2 reads SYDVKM. The entire variable domain, with the rest obtained from reference TRBV28 and TRBJ1-5, is as follows: DVKVTQSSRYLVKRTGEKVFLECVQDMDHENMFWYRQDPGLGLRLIYFSYDVKMKEKGDIPEGYSVSREKKERFSLILESASTNQTSMYLCASSWTGFGNQPQHFGDGTRLSIL.

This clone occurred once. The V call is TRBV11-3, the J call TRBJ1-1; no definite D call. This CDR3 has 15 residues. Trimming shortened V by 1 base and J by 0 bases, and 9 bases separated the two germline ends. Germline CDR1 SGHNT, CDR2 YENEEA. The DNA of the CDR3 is TGTGCCAGCAGCTTAGGGGCACCCATGAACACTGAAGCTTTCTTT. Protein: CASSLGAPMNTEAFF.

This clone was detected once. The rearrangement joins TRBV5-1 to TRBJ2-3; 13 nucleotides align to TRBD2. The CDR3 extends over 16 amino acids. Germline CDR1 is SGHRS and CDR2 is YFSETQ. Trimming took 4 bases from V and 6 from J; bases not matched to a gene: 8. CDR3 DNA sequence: TGCGCCAGCAGCCTCTCGACTAGCGGGGGGATGGATACGCAGTATTTT. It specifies CASSLSTSGGMDTQYF.

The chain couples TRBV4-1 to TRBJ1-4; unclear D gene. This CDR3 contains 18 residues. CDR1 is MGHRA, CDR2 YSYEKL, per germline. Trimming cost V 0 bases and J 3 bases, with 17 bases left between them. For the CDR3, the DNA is TGCGCCAGCAGCCAAGAAAGGGCGGGAGGAGCGGCTAATGAAAAACTGTTTTTT. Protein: CASSQERAGGAANEKLFF.

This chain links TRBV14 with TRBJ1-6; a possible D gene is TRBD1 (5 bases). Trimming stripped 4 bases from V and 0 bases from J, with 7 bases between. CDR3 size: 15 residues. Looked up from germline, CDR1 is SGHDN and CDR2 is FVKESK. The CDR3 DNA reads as TGTGCCAGCAGCCCTGACAGCTCCTATAATTCACCCCTCCACTTT. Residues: CASSPDSSYNSPLHF.

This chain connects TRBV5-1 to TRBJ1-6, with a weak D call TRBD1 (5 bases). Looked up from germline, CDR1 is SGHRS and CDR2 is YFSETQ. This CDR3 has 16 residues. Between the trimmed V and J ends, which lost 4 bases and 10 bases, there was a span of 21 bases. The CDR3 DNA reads TGCGCCAGCAGCCAAAGAGATAACGGGGGTTCCTCACCCCTCCACTTT. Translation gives CASSQRDNGGSSPLHF.

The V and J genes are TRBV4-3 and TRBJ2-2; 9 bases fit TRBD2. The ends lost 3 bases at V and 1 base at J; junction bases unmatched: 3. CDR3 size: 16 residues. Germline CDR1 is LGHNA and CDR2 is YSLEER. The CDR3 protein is CASSQSSGGNTGELFF. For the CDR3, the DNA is TGCGCCAGCAGCCAGAGTAGCGGGGGGAACACCGGGGAGCTGTTTTTT.

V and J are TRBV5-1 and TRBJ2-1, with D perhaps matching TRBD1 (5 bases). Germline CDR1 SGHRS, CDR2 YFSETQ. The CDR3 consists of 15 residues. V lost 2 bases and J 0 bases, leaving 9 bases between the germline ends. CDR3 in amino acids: CASSFQGASYNEQFF. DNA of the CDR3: TGCGCCAGCAGCTTCCAGGGTGCCTCCTACAATGAGCAGTTCTTC.

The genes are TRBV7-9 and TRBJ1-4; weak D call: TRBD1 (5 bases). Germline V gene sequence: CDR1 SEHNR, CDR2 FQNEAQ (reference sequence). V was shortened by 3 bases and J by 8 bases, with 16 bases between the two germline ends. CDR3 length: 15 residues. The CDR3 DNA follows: TGTGCCAGCAGCTTGGGCGGGGACTTGGGGGAAAAACTGTTTTTT. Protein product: CASSLGGDLGEKLFF.

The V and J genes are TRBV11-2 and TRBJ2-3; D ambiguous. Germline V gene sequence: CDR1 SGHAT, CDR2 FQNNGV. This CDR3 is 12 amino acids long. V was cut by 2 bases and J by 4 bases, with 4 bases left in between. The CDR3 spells CASSLRADTQYF. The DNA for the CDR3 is TGTGCCAGCAGCTTACGGGCAGATACGCAGTATTTT.